The text below deals with one TCR beta chain. cDNA specific to TCR beta was made from approximately 0.55 ug of total RNA, with a constant-region primer employed for priming. Libraries for TCR beta were built through three nested multiplex PCR rounds, which together made up a slightly modified ARM-PCR procedure. With TRBV1-TRBV30 forward primers and a C-beta reverse primer, the first two PCR rounds were run for about 10 cycles each. TCRdb re-derived calls from the multiplex PCR reads in MiXCR, one entry per CDR3 protein. The sample holds some 180,000 distinct CDR3 sequences, roughly three fifths seen once. These data come from a study of tumor-infiltrating lymphocytes in primary liver carcinoma. Overall study: Patients underwent surgical resection for primary liver carcinoma.

RNA was extracted from whole blood without cell sorting, alongside germline DNA. After removal of 2 bases from V and 5 bases from J, the junction contained 4 bases not matched to a gene. CDR1 MDHEN and CDR2 SYDVKM come from the germline V gene. The CDR3 sequence is 15 residues long. The sequence was collected from a man aged 35-49 years with primary liver carcinoma and hepatitis B virus infection. The sequenced sample consisted of peripheral blood. The chain couples TRBV28 to TRBJ2-2; 8 bases line up with TRBD1. Here the CDR3 DNA reads TGTGCCAGCAGTTTACAGGGGGCCATGACCGGGGAGCTGTTTTTT. Translation gives CASSLQGAMTGELFF.